This T cell receptor (beta chain) emerged from a study of blood T cell repertoires in COVID-19. Study details: Sample material is recorded as cDNA or gDNA derived from T cells, B-cell-depleted T cells, or PBMCs.

The protocol was immunoSEQ multiplex PCR, while the TCRdb copy is restricted to in-frame clones and leaves out a portion. The sample gives roughly 340,000 clones, 85% to 90% of which show up once; about 6% is in the top ten. V was clipped by 4 bases and J by 4 bases; unmatched bases: 5. The germline gives CDR1 SGHRS, CDR2 YFSETQ. This CDR3 comprises 16 residues. Sequenced material: peripheral blood. The TCR sequence derives from a woman in her fifties or sixties with COVID-19, enrolled during active disease. V gene TRBV5-1 combines with J gene TRBJ2-1; 13 bases align to TRBD2. CDR3 protein: CASSTGLAGAYNEQFF. CDR3 bases: TGCGCCAGCAGCACAGGACTAGCGGGGGCATACAATGAGCAGTTCTTC.